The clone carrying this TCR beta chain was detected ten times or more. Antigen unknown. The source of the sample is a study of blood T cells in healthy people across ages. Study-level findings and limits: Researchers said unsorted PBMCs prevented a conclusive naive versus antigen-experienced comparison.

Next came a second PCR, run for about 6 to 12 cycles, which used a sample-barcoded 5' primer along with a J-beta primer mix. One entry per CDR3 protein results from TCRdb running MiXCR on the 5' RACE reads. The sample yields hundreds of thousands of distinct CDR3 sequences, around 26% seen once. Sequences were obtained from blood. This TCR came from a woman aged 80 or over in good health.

The CDR3: CASSPKDDVGREQFF. In nucleotides, the CDR3 is TGCGCCAGCAGCCCTAAAGATGACGTGGGCAGGGAGCAGTTCTTC. This chain uses TRBV4-3 with TRBJ2-1; D not certain. Germline-derived CDR1 and CDR2 are LGHNA and YSLEER. The CDR3 spans 15 residues. Trimming took off 4 bases at V and 10 bases at J, with 20 bases between the two ends.